This T cell receptor beta chain emerged from a study of blood T cell repertoires in COVID-19. Sequenced by immunoSEQ multiplex PCR; TCRdb stores in-frame clones only, minus some. Of roughly 300,000 clones in the sample, less than 85% were seen once. This CDR3 contains 15 residues. V trimming: 1 base; J trimming: 4 bases; junction bases outside the gene matches: 3. Germline CDR1 is SGHNT and CDR2 is YYREEE (reference sequence). The genes are TRBV5-4 and TRBJ2-5; TRBD2 aligns across 11 bases. The origin of this receptor is a woman between 45 and 60 years old who had recovered from COVID-19. The sample comprised PBMCs or T cells enriched from blood (not recorded which). DNA of the CDR3: TGTGCCAGCAGCTTGCAACTAGCGGGGGCAGAGACCCAGTACTTC. The encoded protein is CASSLQLAGAETQYF.